The source of this TCR beta chain is a study of cytomegalovirus exposure and HLA in healthy donors (dated by TCRdb to about 2017). Notes on the research overall: According to a later analysis, the 120 or so validation repertoires were produced on the same platform as the 666 repertoires of the first cohort. The study aimed to test whether signatures of past pathogen exposure could be identified by cataloging public T cell receptors. The study combined high-throughput TCR immunosequencing, statistical association of individual TCRs with disease status, and machine learning to predict cytomegalovirus infection status. Along with the roughly 710-subject first cohort, a separate validation cohort of around 120 different subjects was used. Summary of the overall study and its limitations: Of the cluster scores, about 94% were above 0 in a later analysis, which found that TCRs clustered in the first cohort also tended to co-occur in the 95 to 150 validation repertoires. A later analysis had no HLA typing for the validation cohort, so co-occurrence there was scored across all 110 or so repertoires. It was suggested by the authors that the approach could potentially be generalized to other disease states and immunological phenotypes. In vitro tests confirmed that a few of the cytomegalovirus-associated TCR beta chains recognize cytomegalovirus antigens. Cytomegalovirus status was reported to be diagnosed by the classifier with high specificity and sensitivity in both the original and validation cohorts. Most TCR sequences were seen in very few donors, while some public TCRs were found in many individuals. The study listed 150 to 200 TCR beta chains as associated with cytomegalovirus.

About this clone itself: The clone's antigen remains unknown. No clone much larger than this one lies a single base away; base qualities are absent.

Libraries were constructed by the immunoSEQ multiplex PCR assay. The paper's processing steps were these. A statistical classification framework was built for diagnosing cytomegalovirus status from the catalog of TCR beta chain sequences. Imported from immuneACCESS, the table was reduced by TCRdb to in-frame sequences with V and J called. These copies leave out some clones; in studies compared against another copy, an unresolved V gene accounts for under half, and the cause of the remainder is not known. The V and J calls and clone size are taken from that table; D and trimming were inferred from the DNA. This sample is represented by over 100,000 clones; 88% of them were singletons. The top ten constitute more than 5% of the sample. Separate from the approximately 670-subject first cohort, the validation cohort of about 130 subjects was the group to which the donors belonged. Reading from cysteine to phenylalanine, the CDR3 counts 14 amino acids. The DNA shown is the 42-base CDR3, in frame from base 1. Reading the germline V gene (reference sequence) gives CDR1 SGHNT and CDR2 YYREEE. Unmatched junction bases come to 2, with V trimmed by 5 bases and J by 0 bases.

The receptor was derived from a woman in her late teens or twenties in good health and CMV-seropositive. In this chain, TRBV5-4 is recombined with TRBJ2-3; TRBD1 fits 8 bases in the junction. Sequencing was performed on PBMCs. The CDR3 region reads CASRTGASTDTQYF. The DNA sequence is TGTGCCAGCAGGACAGGGGCCAGCACAGATACGCAGTATTTT.